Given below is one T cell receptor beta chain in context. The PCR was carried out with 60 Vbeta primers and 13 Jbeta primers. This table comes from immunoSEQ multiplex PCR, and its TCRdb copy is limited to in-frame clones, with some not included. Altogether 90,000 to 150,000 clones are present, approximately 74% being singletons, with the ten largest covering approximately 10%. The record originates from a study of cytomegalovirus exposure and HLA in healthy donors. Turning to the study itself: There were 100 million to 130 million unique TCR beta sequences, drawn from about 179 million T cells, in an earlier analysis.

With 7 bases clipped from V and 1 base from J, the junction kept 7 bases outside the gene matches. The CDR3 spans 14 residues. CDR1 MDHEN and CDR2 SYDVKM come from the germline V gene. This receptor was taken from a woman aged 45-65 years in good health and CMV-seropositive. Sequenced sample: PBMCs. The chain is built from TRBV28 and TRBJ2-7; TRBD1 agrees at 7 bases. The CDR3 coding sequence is TGTGCCAGCAATATTCAGGGGGAATCCTACGAGCAGTACTTC. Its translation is CASNIQGESYEQYF.